This paragraph covers one T cell receptor (beta chain) sequence. According to the study, genomic DNA was the template for TCR beta VDJ and CDR3 profiling. In TCRdb, the reads were re-called with MiXCR into one record per CDR3 protein. Here the sample spans around 500,000 distinct CDR3 sequences, less than 35% being singletons. All patients picked for sequencing had shown, by flow cytometry, an expansion of CD8+CD57+ cells. The data belong to a study of CD8+CD57+ T cells in acquired aplastic anemia. Study-wide context: When averaged, DNA from sorted CD4+ and CD8+ cells came to around 3 ug.

The receptor's source is a human donor with aplastic anemia. Source material: sorted CD4+, CD8+, or CD8+CD57+ T cells (not recorded which) from PBMCs.

CDR3 in amino acids: CSASLAGGWETQYF. CDR3 bases: TGCAGTGCTAGCCTAGCGGGGGGCTGGGAGACCCAGTACTTC. The chain links TRBV20-1 to TRBJ2-7, with 11 bases matching TRBD2. The better agreement between TRBJ2-5 and the DNA end casts doubt on the J call. This CDR3 has 14 residues. Germline-derived CDR1 and CDR2 are DFQATT and SNEGSKA (reference sequence).